The present T cell receptor (beta chain) was sequenced within a study of T cells and copy number aberrations in small-cell lung cancer. Study conclusions and caveats: Versus adjacent lung, tumor T-cell richness and clonality were lower; density nonsignificantly.

Donors had limited-stage small-cell lung cancer and underwent surgical resection in Hangzhou, China, between 2008 and 2020. Collected at least 2 cm from the tumor margin, the adjacent lung showed no malignant cells. Losses at the gene ends were 4 bases for V and 7 bases for J; bases not matched to a gene: 3. CDR1 LGHNA and CDR2 YNFKEQ come from the germline V gene. The CDR3 sequence is 13 residues long. To note about this clone: Its antigen is unidentified.

Some clones are missing from TCRdb's copy, which holds only in-frame ones; the method was immunoSEQ multiplex PCR. The data show over a thousand clones, around 82% seen once. This clonotype was sampled from a man aged 60 to 69 with small cell lung cancer. The specimen was normal tissue next to the tumor. The chain is built from TRBV4-2 and TRBJ1-2; TRBD1 agrees at 10 bases. CDR3 sequence: CASSRQGAFGYTF. The DNA of the CDR3 is TGTGCCAGCAGCCGACAGGGGGCGTTTGGCTACACCTTC.